This is a list of T cell receptor beta chains from one sample in a study of cytomegalovirus exposure and HLA in healthy donors. Sequencing was performed with immunoSEQ multiplex PCR; in TCRdb, only in-frame clones are kept and a portion is missing. Found here are tens of thousands of clones, around 70% of them singletons; the top ten hold around 8.4%. Source material: PBMCs. These receptors originate from a woman in her fifties or sixties in good health and CMV-seronegative. CDR3s include the opening cysteine and the closing phenylalanine or tryptophan. Fields, in order: V gene, D gene, clone size, J gene, CDR3 protein, CDR3 DNA. D genes are given only for firm matches. Size is stated for part of the rows, as once, few or many counts, or as a class when the clone is expanded.

>TRBV10-3|.|few|TRBJ2-7
CAISVEGPVWYF
TGTGCCATCAGTGTGGAGGGTCCCGTGTGGTACTTC
>TRBV5-1|TRBD2|few|TRBJ2-7
CASRLGSGSPYEQYF
TGCGCCAGCAGGCTTGGAAGCGGGAGTCCCTACGAGCAGTACTTC
>TRBV2|TRBD2|few|TRBJ2-1
CASRRTSSDEQFF
TGTGCCAGCAGGCGGACTAGCTCAGATGAGCAGTTCTTC
>TRBV30|.|.|TRBJ1-1
CAWSRGGDTEAFF
TGTGCCTGGAGCCGAGGGGGGGACACTGAAGCTTTCTTT
>TRBV5-8|TRBD1|.|TRBJ2-7
CASHDRGESYEQYF
TGTGCCTCTCACGACAGGGGCGAATCCTACGAGCAGTACTTC
>TRBV7-9|TRBD2|.|TRBJ2-1
CASSPPLREAPHNEQFF
TGTGCCAGCAGCCCCCCCTTGCGGGAGGCACCGCACAATGAGCAGTTCTTC
>TRBV2|TRBD1|.|TRBJ2-2
CASKGQPTGELFF
TGTGCCAGCAAGGGACAGCCGACCGGGGAGCTGTTTTTT
>TRBV4-2|.|.|TRBJ1-1
CASMRNTEAFF
TGTGCCAGCATGCGGAACACTGAAGCTTTCTTT
>TRBV5-1|TRBD2|.|TRBJ2-3
CASTLAASTDTQYF
TGCGCCAGCACCCTAGCGGCCTCCACAGATACGCAGTATTTT
>TRBV7-8|.|.|TRBJ2-7
CASRPLGGEQYF
TGTGCCAGCAGACCCCTGGGGGGCGAGCAGTACTTC
>TRBV5-8|TRBD1|once|TRBJ1-6
CASSYGTGGNSPLHF
TGTGCCAGCAGCTACGGGACAGGAGGGAATTCACCCCTCCACTTT
>TRBV29-1|.|.|TRBJ1-5
CSVASGGSNQPQHF
TGCAGCGTTGCATCGGGGGGGAGCAATCAGCCCCAGCATTTT
>TRBV28|.|.|TRBJ1-1
CASSLRGGMEAFF
TGTGCCAGCAGTTTAAGAGGGGGAATGGAAGCTTTCTTT
>TRBV14|.|.|TRBJ1-3
CASSRTHPGVTIYF
TGTGCCAGCAGCCGGACTCACCCGGGGGTCACCATATATTTT
>TRBV30|.|once|TRBJ1-5
CAWSQRGNQPQHF
TGTGCCTGGAGTCAAAGGGGAAATCAGCCCCAGCATTTT
>TRBV19|.|.|TRBJ2-6
CATTLRPLRSGANVLTF
TGTGCCACCACACTCCGGCCCCTGAGGTCTGGGGCCAACGTCCTGACTTTC
>TRBV7-9|.|.|TRBJ1-1
CASSLAFGGVHHTEAFF
TGTGCCAGCAGCTTAGCTTTCGGGGGGGTGCATCACACTGAAGCTTTCTTT
>TRBV10-1|.|.|TRBJ2-7
CASSENRGSYEQYF
TGCGCCAGCAGTGAGAATAGGGGGTCCTACGAGCAGTACTTC
>TRBV19|TRBD1|.|TRBJ2-2
CASSIFSGGAGELFF
TGTGCCAGTAGTATATTTTCAGGGGGTGCCGGGGAGCTGTTTTTT
>TRBV19|TRBD1|.|TRBJ2-5
CANRGGTETQYF
TGTGCCAACCGAGGGGGCACCGAGACCCAGTACTTC
>TRBV2|.|few|TRBJ1-4
CASRAGVGVATNEKLFF
TGTGCCAGCAGGGCGGGGGTAGGAGTCGCAACTAATGAAAAACTGTTTTTT
>TRBV7-9|TRBD2|.|TRBJ2-3
CASGGLAGGPDTQYF
TGTGCCAGCGGGGGACTAGCGGGGGGCCCGGATACGCAGTATTTT
>TRBV10-3|TRBD2|few|TRBJ2-7
CAITRGAGGQDEQYF
TGTGCCATCACACGGGGAGCGGGAGGGCAGGACGAGCAGTACTTC
>TRBV29-1|TRBD2|once|TRBJ2-3
CSSRREADTQYF
TGCAGCTCCAGGCGGGAGGCGGATACGCAGTATTTT
>TRBV5-1|.|.|TRBJ2-7
CASSPTVTGQAEQYF
TGCGCCAGCAGCCCTACGGTAACAGGGCAGGCCGAGCAGTACTTC
>TRBV13|.|.|TRBJ1-3
CASSDSLSGNTIYF
TGTGCCAGCAGTGACAGCCTCTCTGGAAACACCATATATTTT
>TRBV30|TRBD2|.|TRBJ2-3
CAWSGGLAGGDTQYF
TGTGCCTGGAGTGGGGGACTAGCGGGAGGAGATACGCAGTATTTT
>TRBV7-6|.|many|TRBJ2-1
CASSRTGSSYNEQFF
TGTGCCAGCAGCCGGACGGGGAGCTCCTACAATGAGCAGTTCTTC
>TRBV9|TRBD2|.|TRBJ2-3
CASSVLGTSGTDTQYF
TGTGCCAGCAGCGTATTGGGGACTAGCGGCACAGATACGCAGTATTTT
>TRBV18|TRBD1|once|TRBJ1-4
CASSPGQGGNEKLFF
TGTGCCAGCTCACCTGGACAGGGGGGTAATGAAAAACTGTTTTTT
>TRBV5-4|.|once|TRBJ1-1
CASSLGVGGDYTEAFF
TGTGCCAGCAGCTTGGGGGTTGGAGGGGACTACACTGAAGCTTTCTTT
>TRBV20-1|.|.|TRBJ1-2
CSFQAGNGYTF
TGCAGTTTTCAGGCGGGAAATGGCTACACCTTC
>TRBV19|.|.|TRBJ1-1
CASRTTGWTEAFF
TGTGCCAGTAGGACCACAGGGTGGACTGAAGCTTTCTTT
>TRBV2|.|.|TRBJ2-1
CASRSDGVNEQFF
TGTGCCAGCAGATCCGACGGGGTCAATGAGCAGTTCTTC
>TRBV4-3|.|.|TRBJ1-6
CASRRDLVALWPLHF
TGCGCCAGCAGACGGGACTTGGTCGCGTTGTGGCCCCTCCACTTT
>TRBV9|.|few|TRBJ2-1
CASSEQGQGEQFF
TGTGCCAGCAGCGAGCAGGGGCAGGGTGAGCAGTTCTTC
>TRBV7-9|.|.|TRBJ2-5
CASSQSPGAQYF
TGTGCCAGCAGCCAGTCGCCCGGGGCCCAGTACTTC
>TRBV19|.|.|TRBJ1-1
CASSLAHTEAFF
TGTGCCAGTAGTCTTGCGCACACTGAAGCTTTCTTT
>TRBV5-1|TRBD1|.|TRBJ1-1
CASSPDRGRNTEAFF
TGCGCCAGCAGCCCGGACAGGGGGCGGAACACTGAAGCTTTCTTT
>TRBV11-2|.|.|TRBJ2-7
CASSSTDTAYEQYF
TGTGCCAGCAGCTCGACGGACACCGCCTACGAGCAGTACTTC
>TRBV5-1|.|.|TRBJ2-3
CASSFEASTDTQYF
TGCGCCAGCTCCTTCGAGGCTAGCACAGATACGCAGTATTTT
>TRBV2|.|.|TRBJ1-1
CASSESGGGEAFF
TGTGCCAGCAGTGAATCCGGGGGAGGAGAAGCTTTCTTT
>TRBV2|.|.|TRBJ1-2
CASSEGQLYGYTF
TGTGCCAGCAGTGAAGGACAGCTCTATGGCTACACCTTC